Each of the 26 T cell receptor beta chains below was sequenced from the same sample in a study of blood T cell repertoires in COVID-19. Repertoires were generated with immunoSEQ multiplex PCR, while TCRdb's copy carries only in-frame clones and drops some. The sample consists of around 400,000 clones, about 89% of them appearing once. Specimen: peripheral blood. These receptor sequences come from a man aged 40-49 years with acute or convalescent COVID-19.

The J gene is TRBJ1-5, the V gene TRBV30, with D unresolved. The germline CDR1 and CDR2 sequences are GTSNPN and SVGIG (reference sequence). The CDR3 length is 14 residues. The ends were cut back, 0 bases at V and 4 bases at J, with 10 bases in the middle. CDR3 residues: CAWSVTTENQPQHF. As DNA, the CDR3 is TGTGCCTGGAGTGTAACAACAGAAAATCAGCCCCAGCATTTT.

This chain links TRBV4-1 with TRBJ2-7; TRBD1 aligns across 7 bases. This CDR3 spans 13 amino acids. V gave up 3 bases and J gave up 3 bases; unmatched junction bases: 2. Germline V gene data show CDR1 as MGHRA and CDR2 as YSYEKL. The CDR3 sequence: CASSQGQYYEQYF. The DNA for the CDR3 is TGCGCCAGCAGCCAGGGACAGTACTACGAGCAGTACTTC.

V usage is TRBV19 and J usage is TRBJ2-3, with a tentative D call TRBD2 (6 bases). The CDR3 length is 16 residues. The V gene's germline CDR1 is LNHDA and CDR2 SQIVND (reference sequence). Trimming took 7 bases from V and 7 from J, leaving 24 bases between them. CDR3 amino acids: CASTSLGEENSNTQYF. The CDR3 nucleotides read TGTGCCAGTACCTCACTTGGGGAGGAGAACTCGAATACGCAGTATTTT.

The chain uses TRBV18 and TRBJ2-5, with D perhaps TRBD2 (6 bases). V lost 0 bases, J lost 5 bases, and 10 bases lay in between. Germline assignment: CDR1 KGHSH and CDR2 LQKENI. CDR3 length equals 14 residues. The CDR3 is CASSPPEEGETQYF. For the CDR3, the DNA is TGTGCCAGCTCACCACCGGAGGAGGGGGAGACCCAGTACTTC.

The CDR3 protein is CASSYLAGDNTGELFF. CDR3 nucleotides: TGTGCCAGCAGCTATCTAGCGGGAGACAACACCGGGGAGCTGTTTTTT. V is TRBV5-5 and J is TRBJ2-2; the match to TRBD2 covers 10 bases. Germline V gene sequence: CDR1 SGHKS, CDR2 YYEKEE (reference sequence). The CDR3 covers 16 residues. V lost 3 bases to trimming and J lost 2 bases; unmatched junction nucleotides: 4.

The rearrangement joins TRBV9 to TRBJ2-1, with TRBD2 identical over 8 bases. The CDR3 sequence is 16 residues long. V dropped 4 bases and J dropped 4; count of bases not matched to a gene: 10. CDR1 SGDLS and CDR2 YYNGEE come from the germline V gene. This CDR3 is CASSPSGGDSYNEQFF. The CDR3 DNA reads as TGTGCCAGCAGCCCATCCGGGGGGGACTCATACAATGAGCAGTTCTTC.

This clone appeared a single time. This sequence joins TRBV7-6 and TRBJ1-3; perhaps TRBD1 as D (5 bases). CDR1 is SGHVS, CDR2 FNYEAQ, per germline. V gave up 0 bases and J gave up 4 bases, with 10 bases separating them. The CDR3 is 15 residues long. The CDR3: CASSLAAQGGNTIYF. As DNA, the CDR3 is TGTGCCAGCAGCTTAGCGGCGCAGGGCGGAAACACCATATATTTT.

V and J are TRBV19 and TRBJ2-5, with a possible D match to TRBD2 (7 bases). Between the trimmed V and J ends, which lost 9 bases and 4 bases, there was a span of 15 bases. CDR3 length equals 13 residues. In germline, CDR1 is LNHDA, CDR2 SQIVND (reference sequence). The CDR3, as DNA: TGTGCCAGCTCATCAAGGGGGGGAGAGACCCAGTACTTC. Protein product: CASSSRGGETQYF.

The V call is TRBV21-1, the J call TRBJ2-7; the table assigns TRBD2, which was not confirmed against the DNA. TRBV21-1 is a pseudogene locus. The CDR3 has 16 amino acids. The CDR3 DNA sequence: TGTGCCAGCAGCAAAGATTCTGCGGGAGGAATACACGAGCAGTACTTC. This sequence encodes CASSKDSAGGIHEQYF.

The chain links TRBV30 to TRBJ1-1; D perhaps matches TRBD1 (6 bases). Germline CDR1 and CDR2: GTSNPN and SVGIG (reference sequence). Trimming took off 5 bases at V and 0 bases at J, with 7 bases between the two ends. The CDR3 is made up of 12 amino acids. The CDR3 coding sequence is TGTGCCTGGGGACAGTTGAACACTGAAGCTTTCTTT. Translation gives CAWGQLNTEAFF. The variable domain in full, with the rest retrieved from reference TRBV30 and TRBJ1-1, is SQTIHQWPATLVQPVGSPLSLECTVEGTSNPNLYWYRQAAGRGLQLLFYSVGIGQISSEVPQNLSASRPQDRQFILSSKKLLLSDSGFYLCAWGQLNTEAFFGQGTRLTVV.

The rearrangement links TRBV7-2 to TRBJ2-1; no clear D gene. Trimming pared 0 bases from V and 4 bases from J, leaving 16 bases between. Germline V gene sequence: CDR1 SGHTA, CDR2 FQGNSA. The CDR3 has 17 residues. In DNA form, the CDR3 reads TGTGCCAGCAGCTTAGCTCTGGGCTGGGCAGATTACAATGAGCAGTTCTTC. Translation: CASSLALGWADYNEQFF.

The chain recombines TRBV4-2 with TRBJ2-2; TRBD2 aligns across 8 bases. V dropped 4 bases and J dropped 5; count of bases not matched to a gene: 12. The CDR3 is 17 residues long. From germline, CDR1 is LGHNA and CDR2 YNFKEQ. CDR3 DNA sequence: TGTGCCAGCAGCCTCCTTGCCGCGGGAGGCGAGACCGGGGAGCTGTTTTTT. Its protein is CASSLLAAGGETGELFF.

The chain employs TRBV13 and TRBJ2-3, with 8 bases lining up with TRBD1. V gave up 5 bases and J gave up 4 bases; unmatched junction bases: 5. The CDR3 contains 14 residues. Germline V gene sequence: CDR1 PRHDT, CDR2 FYEKMQ (reference sequence). The CDR3: CASSPGQGADTQYF. In DNA, the CDR3 is TGTGCCAGCAGCCCCGGACAGGGAGCAGATACGCAGTATTTT.

The chain carries TRBV7-9 and TRBJ2-1, with a weak D call TRBD1 (5 bases). The CDR3 has 15 amino acids. Germline loops: CDR1 SEHNR, CDR2 FQNEAQ (reference sequence). V lost 0 bases and J lost 4, with 10 bases in between. The chain's CDR3 is CASSLAQGRYNEQFF. In nucleotides, the CDR3 is TGTGCCAGCAGCTTAGCCCAGGGTCGATACAATGAGCAGTTCTTC.

In the case of this clone: The identical CDR3 is also encoded by other nucleotide sequences in the sample. The chain recombines TRBV30 with TRBJ1-1; no definite D call. V was pared by 2 bases and J by 0 bases, with 7 bases between. In germline, CDR1 is GTSNPN, CDR2 SVGIG (reference sequence). This CDR3 spans 13 amino acids. The CDR3 nucleotides read TGTGCCTGGAGTCTGGCAATGAACACTGAAGCTTTCTTT. Translation gives CAWSLAMNTEAFF.

This clone has a handful of counts. J is TRBJ1-4 and V is TRBV18; TRBD1 agrees at 9 bases. CDR1 KGHSH and CDR2 LQKENI come from the germline V gene. The ends lost 5 bases at V and 0 bases at J; junction bases unmatched: 4. The CDR3 runs to 16 residues. The CDR3 DNA reads as TGTGCCAGCTCAACGGGACAGGGTTCAACTAATGAAAAACTGTTTTTT. Translating gives CASSTGQGSTNEKLFF.

This chain joins TRBV19 and TRBJ1-1, with unresolved D. The germline V and J ends were trimmed by 5 bases and 5 bases, with 12 bases remaining between them. CDR3 size: 13 residues. In germline, CDR1 is LNHDA, CDR2 SQIVND (reference sequence). As DNA, the CDR3 is TGTGCCAGTAGTTCCCCCGGGAGGACTGAAGCTTTCTTT. It is translated as CASSSPGRTEAFF.

This chain links TRBV10-3 with TRBJ1-2, with 7 bases matching TRBD1. Germline V gives CDR1 ENHRY, CDR2 SYGVKD. The V gene end was trimmed by 7 bases and the J gene end by 0 bases; junction bases not matched to a gene: 14. This CDR3 has 17 amino acids. For the CDR3, the DNA is TGTGCCATCAATCCAGGGACAGAAAGGGGAGCTAACTATGGCTACACCTTC. It encodes CAINPGTERGANYGYTF.

The chain combines TRBV25-1 with TRBJ2-1, with 8 bases matching TRBD2. This CDR3 is 14 amino acids long. CDR1 and CDR2 (germline): MGHDK, SYGVNS. After removal of 8 bases from V and 9 bases from J, the junction contained 12 bases not matched to a gene. CDR3 nucleotides: TGTGCCAGCGGGTCTCTAGCGGGTGACGTTGAGCAGTTCTTC. This translates into CASGSLAGDVEQFF.

This clone came up once. This chain links TRBV19 with TRBJ1-1; D possibly corresponds to TRBD1 (5 bases). The germline gives CDR1 LNHDA, CDR2 SQIVND (reference sequence). Deletions cut 7 bases from V and 1 base from J, with 13 bases between. The CDR3 contains 14 residues. The CDR3 DNA is TGTGCCAGTAACCTGGGGGGTTGGAACACTGAAGCTTTCTTT. Its protein is CASNLGGWNTEAFF.

The chain recombines TRBV4-2 with TRBJ1-5, with D possibly being TRBD1 (6 bases). CDR3 length equals 14 residues. V shed 1 base and J shed 4 bases, with 8 bases lying between them. Germline V CDR1 and CDR2: LGHNA, YNFKEQ. The CDR3 protein is CASSQGTENQPQHF. The CDR3 coding sequence is TGTGCCAGCAGCCAAGGGACAGAAAATCAGCCCCAGCATTTT.

The chain has TRBV28 and TRBJ2-1; 7 bases are shared with TRBD1. The germline V gene has CDR1 MDHEN and CDR2 SYDVKM. The length of the CDR3 is 18 residues. With 2 bases clipped from V and 4 bases from J, the junction kept 14 bases outside the gene matches. Here the CDR3 reads CASSLSLRQTGKYNEQFF. The DNA of the CDR3 is TGTGCCAGCAGTTTAAGCTTACGACAGACAGGGAAATACAATGAGCAGTTCTTC.

The chain carries TRBV7-9 and TRBJ1-2; 11 bases line up with TRBD1. CDR3 length equals 14 residues. V lost 5 bases and J lost 13; bases outside the gene matches: 12. The germline V gene has CDR1 SEHNR and CDR2 FQNEAQ (reference sequence). The CDR3 protein is CASSPSGDRGSCTF. The CDR3 nucleotides are TGTGCCAGCAGCCCATCGGGGGACAGGGGGTCGTGCACCTTC.

The chain couples TRBV7-3 to TRBJ1-1; D gene uncertain. With 4 bases removed from V and 1 base from J, the gap between germline ends came to 10 bases. Germline CDR1 SGHTA, CDR2 FQGTGA. The CDR3 contains 14 residues. The CDR3 region is CASSSAGGNTEAFF. The CDR3 bases are TGTGCCAGCAGCTCCGCGGGAGGGAACACTGAAGCTTTCTTT.

The V call is TRBV4-3, the J call TRBJ1-3; a weak D match, TRBD1 (5 bases). CDR3 length equals 15 residues. Between the trimmed V and J ends, which lost 1 base and 0 bases, there was a span of 7 bases. CDR1 and CDR2 (germline): LGHNA, YSLEER. DNA of the CDR3: TGCGCCAGCAGCCAAGGGGGGGACTCTGGAAACACCATATATTTT. It codes for CASSQGGDSGNTIYF.

The chain couples TRBV4-1 to TRBJ2-3; TRBD1 agrees at 7 bases. Trimming took 4 bases from V and 5 from J; bases not matched to a gene: 9. The CDR3 consists of 15 residues. Germline lookup yields CDR1 MGHRA and CDR2 YSYEKL. The CDR3 is CASSPSRDRKDTQYF. In nucleotides, the CDR3 is TGCGCCAGCAGCCCCAGCCGGGACAGAAAAGATACGCAGTATTTT.